Shown below are 8 T cell receptor beta chains from a single sample sequenced in a study of T cells after yellow fever vaccination. One entry per CDR3 protein, called by TCRdb with MiXCR from the 5' RACE reads. Here the sample spans under 700,000 distinct CDR3 sequences, about a sixth being singletons. The sequences come from PBMCs, collected less than 6 days after the first yellow fever vaccination. The receptors originated from a man aged 18-30 years who received the YFV17D yellow fever vaccine.

This sequence joins TRBV2 and TRBJ2-1, with 9 positions matching TRBD1. Germline CDR1 is SNHLY and CDR2 is FYNNEI. This CDR3 region has 12 residues. V was clipped by 7 bases and J by 9 bases; unmatched bases: 4. CDR3 nucleotide sequence: TGTGCCAGCACCATACAGGGGGCTGAGCAGTTCTTC. It encodes CASTIQGAEQFF.

This clonotype was seen only a few times. The V call is TRBV7-9, the J call TRBJ1-3, with D possibly TRBD1 on 5 matching bases. The V end lost 5 bases, the J end lost 9 bases, and 14 bases lay between the germline ends. The CDR3 spans 13 residues. CDR1 and CDR2 (germline): SEHNR, FQNEAQ (reference sequence). CDR3: CASSAFSGPTIYF. In DNA, the CDR3 is TGTGCCAGCAGCGCCTTCTCGGGGCCCACCATATATTTT.

The chain uses TRBV5-6 and TRBJ1-5; maybe TRBD1 (6 bases). From germline, CDR1 is SGHDT and CDR2 YYEEEE. There are 14 residues in the CDR3. Trimming left V 0 bases short and J 4 bases short, with 8 bases between. Here the CDR3 DNA reads TGTGCCAGCAGCTTGGACAGGGATAATCAGCCCCAGCATTTT. As protein: CASSLDRDNQPQHF.

This clonotype came up a few times. The chain joins TRBV5-1 to TRBJ1-1; tentatively, D is TRBD1 (6 bases). This CDR3 has 15 amino acids. CDR1 is SGHRS and CDR2 is YFSETQ in the germline V gene. Trimming shortened V by 4 bases and J by 5 bases, and 18 bases separated the two germline ends. The CDR3: CASSPLWGAVTEAFF. In nucleotides, the CDR3 is TGCGCCAGCAGCCCGCTTTGGGGGGCAGTTACTGAAGCTTTCTTT.

This clonotype was seen more than once but under ten times. This chain links TRBV2 with TRBJ2-1, with D perhaps TRBD2 (6 bases). The length of the CDR3 is 12 residues. Deletions cut 7 bases from V and 5 bases from J, with 9 bases between. The V gene's germline CDR1 is SNHLY and CDR2 FYNNEI. The CDR3, as DNA: TGTGCCAGCACGGGACTCAACAATGAGCAGTTCTTC. Amino acid sequence: CASTGLNNEQFF.

The chain is built from TRBV6-2 or TRBV6-3 and TRBJ2-7, with a tentative D call TRBD1 (5 bases). This CDR3 has 13 residues. Germline V gives CDR1 MNHEY, CDR2 SVGEGT. The V end lost 6 bases, the J end lost 2 bases, and 11 bases lay between the germline ends. CDR3 nucleotide sequence: TGTGCCAGCAGATCGACAGTTCCCTACGAGCAGTACTTC. This translates into CASRSTVPYEQYF.

This clonotype was seen a few times. The rearrangement links TRBV20-1 to TRBJ2-1; 11 bases are a match to TRBD1. With V trimmed by 0 bases and J by 9 bases, 7 bases remained unmatched. CDR1 is DFQATT and CDR2 is SNEGSKA in the germline V gene (reference sequence). The CDR3 runs to 15 residues. The CDR3 nucleotides read TGCAGTGCTAGAGATAGGACAGGGGGCTTCAGTGAGCAGTTCTTC. Residues: CSARDRTGGFSEQFF.

In this sample, this clonotype turned up once. This sequence joins TRBV19 and TRBJ1-3; D remains ambiguous. V shed 8 bases and J shed 4 bases, with 15 bases lying between them. This CDR3 has 14 residues. The V gene's germline CDR1 is LNHDA and CDR2 SQIVND (reference sequence). This chain's CDR3 is CASLGSHRGNTIYF. CDR3 sequence (DNA): TGTGCCAGTCTTGGCAGCCACCGGGGAAACACCATATATTTT.